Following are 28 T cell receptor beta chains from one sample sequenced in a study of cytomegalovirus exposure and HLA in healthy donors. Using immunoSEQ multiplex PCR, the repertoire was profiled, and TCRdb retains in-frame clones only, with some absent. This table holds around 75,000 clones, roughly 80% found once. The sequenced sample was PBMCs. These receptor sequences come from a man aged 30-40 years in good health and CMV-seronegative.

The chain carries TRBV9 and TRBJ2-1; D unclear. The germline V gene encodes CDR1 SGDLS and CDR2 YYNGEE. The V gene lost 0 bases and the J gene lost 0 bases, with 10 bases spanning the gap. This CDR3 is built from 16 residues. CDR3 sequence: CASSVDIVSSYNEQFF. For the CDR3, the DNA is TGTGCCAGCAGCGTAGATATAGTAAGCTCCTACAATGAGCAGTTCTTC.

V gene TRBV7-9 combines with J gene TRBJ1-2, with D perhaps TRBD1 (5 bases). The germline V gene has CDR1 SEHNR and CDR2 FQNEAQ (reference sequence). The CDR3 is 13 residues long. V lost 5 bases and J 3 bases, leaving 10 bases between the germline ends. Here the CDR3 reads CASSLRQHYGYTF. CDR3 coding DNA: TGTGCCAGCAGCCTTAGACAGCACTATGGCTACACCTTC. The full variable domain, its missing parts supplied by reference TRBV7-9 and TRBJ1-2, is DTGVSQNPRHKITKRGQNVTFRCDPISEHNRLYWYRQTLGQGPEFLTYFQNEAQLEKSRLLSDRFSAERPKGSFSTLEIQRTEQGDSAMYLCASSLRQHYGYTFGSGTRLTVV.

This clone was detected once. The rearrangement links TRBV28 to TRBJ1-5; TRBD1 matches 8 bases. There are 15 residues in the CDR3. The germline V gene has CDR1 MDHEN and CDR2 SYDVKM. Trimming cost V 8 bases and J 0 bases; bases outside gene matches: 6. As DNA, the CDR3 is TGTGCCAGCCACGACAGGGGCAATAGCAATCAGCCCCAGCATTTT. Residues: CASHDRGNSNQPQHF.

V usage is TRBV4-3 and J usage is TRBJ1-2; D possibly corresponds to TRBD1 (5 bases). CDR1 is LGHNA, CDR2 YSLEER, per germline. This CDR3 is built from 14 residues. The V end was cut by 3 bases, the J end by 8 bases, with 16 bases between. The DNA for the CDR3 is TGCGCCAGCAGCCATCCTGGGGCAGAGATCGGCTACACCTTC. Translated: CASSHPGAEIGYTF.

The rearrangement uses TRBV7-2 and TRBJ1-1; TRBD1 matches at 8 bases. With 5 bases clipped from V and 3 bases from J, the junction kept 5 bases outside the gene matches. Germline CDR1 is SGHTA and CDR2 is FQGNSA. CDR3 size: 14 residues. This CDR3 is CASSPTGVHTEAFF. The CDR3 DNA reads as TGTGCCAGCAGCCCGACAGGGGTCCACACTGAAGCTTTCTTT.

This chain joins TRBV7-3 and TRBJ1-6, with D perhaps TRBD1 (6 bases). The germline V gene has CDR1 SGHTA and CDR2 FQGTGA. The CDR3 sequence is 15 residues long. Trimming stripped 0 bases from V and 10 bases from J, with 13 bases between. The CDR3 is CASSLTGGPISPLHF. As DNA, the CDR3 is TGTGCCAGCAGCTTAACAGGGGGTCCCATATCACCCCTCCACTTT. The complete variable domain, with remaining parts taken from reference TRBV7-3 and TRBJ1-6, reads GAGVSQTPSNKVTEKGKYVELRCDPISGHTALYWYRQSLGQGPEFLIYFQGTGAADDSGLPNDRFFAVRPEGSVSTLKIQRTERGDSAVYLCASSLTGGPISPLHFGNGTRLTVT.

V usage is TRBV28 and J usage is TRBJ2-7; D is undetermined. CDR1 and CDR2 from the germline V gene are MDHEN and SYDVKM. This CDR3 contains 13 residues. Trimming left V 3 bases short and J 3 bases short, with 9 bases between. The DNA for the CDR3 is TGTGCCAGCAGTTTGAGTTCAGGCTACGAGCAGTACTTC. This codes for CASSLSSGYEQYF.

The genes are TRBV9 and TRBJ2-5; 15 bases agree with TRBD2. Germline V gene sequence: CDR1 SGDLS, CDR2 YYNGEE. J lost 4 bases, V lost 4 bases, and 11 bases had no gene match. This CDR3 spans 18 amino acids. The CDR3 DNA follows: TGTGCCAGCAGCCCCGGACTAGCGGGAGGGGGGGGTGGAGAGACCCAGTACTTC. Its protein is CASSPGLAGGGGGETQYF.

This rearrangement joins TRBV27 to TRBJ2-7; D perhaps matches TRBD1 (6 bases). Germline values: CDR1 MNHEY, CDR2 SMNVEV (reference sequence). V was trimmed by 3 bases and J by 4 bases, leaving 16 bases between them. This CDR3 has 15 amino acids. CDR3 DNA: TGTGCCAGCAGTTTCCAGGGGCCTTTGCCGTACGAGCAGTACTTC. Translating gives CASSFQGPLPYEQYF.

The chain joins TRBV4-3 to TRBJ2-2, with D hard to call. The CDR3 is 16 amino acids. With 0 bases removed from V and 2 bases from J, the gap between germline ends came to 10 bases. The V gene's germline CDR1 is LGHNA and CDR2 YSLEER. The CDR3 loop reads CASSQESFPNTGELFF. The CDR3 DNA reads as TGCGCCAGCAGCCAAGAAAGCTTCCCTAACACCGGGGAGCTGTTTTTT.

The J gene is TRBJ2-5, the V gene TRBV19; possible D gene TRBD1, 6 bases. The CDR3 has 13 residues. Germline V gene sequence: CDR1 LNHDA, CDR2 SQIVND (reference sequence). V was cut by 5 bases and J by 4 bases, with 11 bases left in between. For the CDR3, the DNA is TGTGCCAGTAGTTTGGTCAGGGGAGAGACCCAGTACTTC. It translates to CASSLVRGETQYF.

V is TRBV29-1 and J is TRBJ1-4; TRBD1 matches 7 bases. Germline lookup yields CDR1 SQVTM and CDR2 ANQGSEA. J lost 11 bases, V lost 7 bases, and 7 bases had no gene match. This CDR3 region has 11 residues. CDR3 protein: CSGGLQGKLFF. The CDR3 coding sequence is TGCAGCGGGGGCTTACAGGGGAAACTGTTTTTT.

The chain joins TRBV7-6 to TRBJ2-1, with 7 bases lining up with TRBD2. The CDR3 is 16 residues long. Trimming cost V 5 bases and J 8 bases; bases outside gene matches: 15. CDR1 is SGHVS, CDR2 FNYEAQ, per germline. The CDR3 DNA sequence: TGTGCCAGCAGCACGGGCAGCGGGAACGACGGGCATGAGCAGTTCTTC. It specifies CASSTGSGNDGHEQFF.

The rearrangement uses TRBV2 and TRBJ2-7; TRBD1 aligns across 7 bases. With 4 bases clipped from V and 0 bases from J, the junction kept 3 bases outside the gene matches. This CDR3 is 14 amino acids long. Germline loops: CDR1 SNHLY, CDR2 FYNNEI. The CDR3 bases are TGTGCCAGCAGTGTAGGGACAGTCTCCTACGAGCAGTACGTC. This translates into CASSVGTVSYEQYV.

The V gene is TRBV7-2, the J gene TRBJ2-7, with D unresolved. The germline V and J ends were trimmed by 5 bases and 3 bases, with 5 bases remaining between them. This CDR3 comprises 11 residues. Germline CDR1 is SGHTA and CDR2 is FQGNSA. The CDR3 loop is CASSPSYEQYF. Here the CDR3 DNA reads TGTGCCAGCAGCCCCAGCTACGAGCAGTACTTC.

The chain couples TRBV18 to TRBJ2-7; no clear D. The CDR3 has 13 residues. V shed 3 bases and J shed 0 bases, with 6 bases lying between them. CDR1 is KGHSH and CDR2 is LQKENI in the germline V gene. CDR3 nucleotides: TGTGCCAGCTCACCGCTTAGCTCCTACGAGCAGTACGTC. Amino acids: CASSPLSSYEQYV.

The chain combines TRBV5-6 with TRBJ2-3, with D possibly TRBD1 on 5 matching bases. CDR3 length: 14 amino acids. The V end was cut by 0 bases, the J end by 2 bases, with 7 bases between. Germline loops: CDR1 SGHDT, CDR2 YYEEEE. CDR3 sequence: CASSLAGNTDTQYF. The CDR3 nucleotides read TGTGCCAGCAGCTTGGCAGGGAACACAGATACGCAGTATTTT.

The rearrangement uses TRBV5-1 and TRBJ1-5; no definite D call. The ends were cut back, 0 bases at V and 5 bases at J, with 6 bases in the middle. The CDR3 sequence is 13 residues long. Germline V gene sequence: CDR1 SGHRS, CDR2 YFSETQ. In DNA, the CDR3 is TGCGCCAGCAGCTTGGCCCTCGATCAGCCCCAGCATTTT. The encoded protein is CASSLALDQPQHF.

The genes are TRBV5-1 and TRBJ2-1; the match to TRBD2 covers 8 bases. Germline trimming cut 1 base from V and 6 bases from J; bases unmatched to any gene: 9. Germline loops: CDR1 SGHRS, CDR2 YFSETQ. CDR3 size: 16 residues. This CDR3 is CASSLYGGGNLNEQFF. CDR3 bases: TGCGCCAGCAGCTTGTACGGCGGGGGGAACCTCAATGAGCAGTTCTTC.

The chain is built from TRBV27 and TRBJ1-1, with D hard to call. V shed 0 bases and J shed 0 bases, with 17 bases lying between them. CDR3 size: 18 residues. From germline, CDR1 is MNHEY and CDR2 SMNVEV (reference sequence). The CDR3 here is CASSLSPPGRNMNTEAFF. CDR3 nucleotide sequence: TGTGCCAGCAGTTTATCACCTCCGGGAAGAAACATGAACACTGAAGCTTTCTTT.

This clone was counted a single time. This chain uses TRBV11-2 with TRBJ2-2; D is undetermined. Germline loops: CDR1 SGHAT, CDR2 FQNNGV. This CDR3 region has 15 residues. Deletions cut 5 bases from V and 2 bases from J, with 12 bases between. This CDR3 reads CASSPSELNTGELFF. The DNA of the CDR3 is TGTGCCAGCAGCCCTTCGGAACTAAACACCGGGGAGCTGTTTTTT.

CDR3 DNA: TGTGCCAGCAGCCATAGGAGGGCGCCTGAAGCTTTCTTT. Amino acids: CASSHRRAPEAFF. The gene calls are TRBV14 and TRBJ1-1, with D uncertain. Germline assignment: CDR1 SGHDN and CDR2 FVKESK. V lost 3 bases and J 6 bases, leaving 11 bases between the germline ends. The CDR3 is made up of 13 amino acids.

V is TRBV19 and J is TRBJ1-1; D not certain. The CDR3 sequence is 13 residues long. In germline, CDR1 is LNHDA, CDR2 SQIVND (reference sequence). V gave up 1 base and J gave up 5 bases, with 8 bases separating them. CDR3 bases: TGTGCCAGTAGTATAGGGTACAGTACTGAAGCTTTCTTT. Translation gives CASSIGYSTEAFF.

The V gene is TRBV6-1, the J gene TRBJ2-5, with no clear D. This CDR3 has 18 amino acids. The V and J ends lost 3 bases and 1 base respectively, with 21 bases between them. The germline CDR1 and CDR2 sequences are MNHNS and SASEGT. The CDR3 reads CASSDQATYLRVQETQYF. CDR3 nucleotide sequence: TGTGCCAGCAGTGACCAAGCCACCTACCTCCGGGTCCAAGAGACCCAGTACTTC.

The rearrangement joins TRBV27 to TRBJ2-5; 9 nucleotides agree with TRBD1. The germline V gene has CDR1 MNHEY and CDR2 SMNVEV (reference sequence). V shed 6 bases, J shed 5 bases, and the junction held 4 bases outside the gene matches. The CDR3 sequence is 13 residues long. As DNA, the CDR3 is TGTGCCAGCAGCTACAGGGGGCAGGAGACCCAGTACTTC. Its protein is CASSYRGQETQYF.

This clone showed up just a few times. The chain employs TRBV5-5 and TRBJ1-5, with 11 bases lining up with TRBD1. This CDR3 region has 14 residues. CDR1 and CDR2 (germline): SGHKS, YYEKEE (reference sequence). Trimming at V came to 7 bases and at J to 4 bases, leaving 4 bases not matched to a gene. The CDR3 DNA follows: TGTGCCAGCCGCCGGGACAGGGGGAATCAGCCCCAGCATTTT. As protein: CASRRDRGNQPQHF.

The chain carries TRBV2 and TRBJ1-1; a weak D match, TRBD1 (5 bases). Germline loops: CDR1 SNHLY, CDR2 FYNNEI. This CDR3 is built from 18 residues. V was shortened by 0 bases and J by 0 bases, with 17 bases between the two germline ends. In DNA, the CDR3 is TGTGCCAGCAGTGAAGCGCCTGGGTGGGGGGGGGTGAACACTGAAGCTTTCTTT. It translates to CASSEAPGWGGVNTEAFF.

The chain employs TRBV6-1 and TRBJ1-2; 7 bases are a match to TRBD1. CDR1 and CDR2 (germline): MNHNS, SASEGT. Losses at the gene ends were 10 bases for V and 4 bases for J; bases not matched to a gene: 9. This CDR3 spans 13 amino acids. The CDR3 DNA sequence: TGTGCCATTCTACGACAGGGAAGCTATGGCTACACCTTC. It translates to CAILRQGSYGYTF.